The 13 T cell receptor beta chains presented below share a single source sample, sequenced in a study of blood T cell repertoires in COVID-19. Libraries were prepared by immunoSEQ multiplex PCR; TCRdb keeps only in-frame clonotypes and omits some of them. The sample comprises roughly 230,000 clones, approximately 80% of which are singletons, and less than 7.5% rests with the top ten. Material: peripheral blood. The receptors stem from a woman aged 50 to 60 with acute or convalescent COVID-19.

The gene calls are TRBV28 and TRBJ1-2; tentative D call: TRBD1 (5 bases). The germline CDR1 and CDR2 sequences are MDHEN and SYDVKM. CDR3 length equals 13 residues. V shed 5 bases and J shed 3 bases, with 10 bases lying between them. The CDR3 nucleotides are TGTGCCAGCAGTAGCAGACAGTACTATGGCTACACCTTC. This gives the protein CASSSRQYYGYTF.

This chain connects TRBV6-2 or TRBV6-3 to TRBJ2-1; a weak D match, TRBD2 (6 bases). The V and J ends lost 4 bases and 9 bases respectively, with 7 bases between them. The CDR3 spans 11 residues. The germline V gene encodes CDR1 MNHEY and CDR2 SVGEGT. DNA of the CDR3: TGTGCCAGCAGTTCGGGACTTGAGCAGTTCTTC. It specifies CASSSGLEQFF.

This clone was detected only a few times. The chain combines TRBV6-5 with TRBJ1-5; 7 nucleotides align to TRBD1. Germline lookup yields CDR1 MNHEY and CDR2 SVGAGI. Trimming removed 6 bases from V and 9 bases from J; junction bases left unmatched: 11. CDR3 size: 14 residues. CDR3 loop: CASSSTGDQGPQHF. The CDR3 coding sequence is TGTGCCAGCAGCTCTACAGGGGATCAAGGGCCCCAGCATTTT.

This chain joins TRBV9 and TRBJ1-6; 9 nucleotides match TRBD1. V gave up 4 bases and J gave up 7 bases; unmatched junction bases: 6. The germline V gene encodes CDR1 SGDLS and CDR2 YYNGEE. The CDR3 extends over 15 amino acids. The CDR3 spells CASSPQQGANSPLHF. The CDR3 DNA reads as TGTGCCAGCAGCCCTCAACAGGGGGCGAATTCACCCCTCCACTTT.

This clone came up a few times. This sequence joins TRBV28 and TRBJ2-2; tentatively, D is TRBD1 (5 bases). The CDR3 runs to 15 residues. Germline lookup yields CDR1 MDHEN and CDR2 SYDVKM. Trimming left V 5 bases short and J 4 bases short, with 14 bases between. The CDR3 reads CASSRQGSSTGELFF. CDR3 bases: TGTGCCAGCAGTCGTCAGGGATCAAGCACCGGGGAGCTGTTTTTT. The full variable domain, its missing parts supplied by reference TRBV28 and TRBJ2-2, is DVKVTQSSRYLVKRTGEKVFLECVQDMDHENMFWYRQDPGLGLRLIYFSYDVKMKEKGDIPEGYSVSREKKERFSLILESASTNQTSMYLCASSRQGSSTGELFFGEGSRLTVL.

The gene calls are TRBV19 and TRBJ2-3; 10 nucleotides agree with TRBD1. With 9 bases clipped from V and 0 bases from J, the junction kept 3 bases outside the gene matches. Per germline, CDR1 LNHDA and CDR2 SQIVND (reference sequence). The CDR3 totals 14 residues. In DNA form, the CDR3 reads TGTGCCAGCTCGGACAGGGGGAGCACAGATACGCAGTATTTT. Protein product: CASSDRGSTDTQYF.

Comments on this clone: At one end, the junction sequence differs from germline, possibly due to a read error. This chain joins TRBV4-1 and TRBJ2-4, with D perhaps TRBD1 or TRBD2 (5 bases each). This CDR3 has 20 residues. Germline lookup yields CDR1 MGHRA and CDR2 YSYEKL. Here the CDR3 DNA reads TGCGCCAGCAGCGAAGACAGTACGGGTGGGCGAGGGTGGGCCAAAAACATTCAGTACTTC. It encodes CASSEDSTGGRGWAKNIQYF.

The V gene is TRBV5-4, the J gene TRBJ1-6, with D possibly TRBD1 on 5 matching bases. Germline V lookup: CDR1 SGHNT, CDR2 YYREEE (reference sequence). This CDR3 has 15 residues. Trimming shortened V by 0 bases and J by 7 bases, and 11 bases separated the two germline ends. This CDR3 is CASSLAGPTNSPLHF. In nucleotides, the CDR3 is TGTGCCAGCAGCTTGGCAGGGCCTACCAATTCACCCCTCCACTTT.

This chain links TRBV30 with TRBJ1-5, with a tentative D call TRBD1 (5 bases). The CDR3 extends over 13 amino acids. The germline V gene encodes CDR1 GTSNPN and CDR2 SVGIG (reference sequence). V dropped 0 bases and J dropped 7 bases, with 10 bases sitting between them. In DNA, the CDR3 is TGTGCCTGGAGTGTAGGACACCAACAGCCCCAGCATTTT. Translating it yields CAWSVGHQQPQHF.

Here the CDR3 reads CASSRDRGYNEQFF. DNA of the CDR3: TGTGCCAGCAGCCGGGACAGGGGTTACAATGAGCAGTTCTTC. The chain recombines TRBV6-5 with TRBJ2-1; the match to TRBD1 covers 10 bases. The ends lost 6 bases at V and 4 bases at J; junction bases unmatched: 3. Germline V gene sequence: CDR1 MNHEY, CDR2 SVGAGI. This CDR3 contains 14 residues.

The chain combines TRBV7-9 with TRBJ2-5; tentatively, D is TRBD1 (7 bases). The germline V gene encodes CDR1 SEHNR and CDR2 FQNEAQ (reference sequence). The germline V and J ends were trimmed by 4 bases and 3 bases, with 24 bases remaining between them. The CDR3 totals 18 residues. The CDR3 DNA reads TGTGCCAGCAGCTCCGGGTCGCAGGGGGGTTTTTTGGAAGAGACCCAGTACTTC. Its translation is CASSSGSQGGFLEETQYF.

The CDR3 nucleotides are TGTGCCAGCAGCTTAACAGGGGACACCATATATTTT. Protein product: CASSLTGDTIYF. The gene calls are TRBV11-2 and TRBJ1-3; the match to TRBD1 covers 7 bases. Germline V gene sequence: CDR1 SGHAT, CDR2 FQNNGV. The CDR3 covers 12 residues. The junction had 0 bases not matched to a gene; V was cut back by 2 bases and J by 8 bases.

This sequence joins TRBV7-2 and TRBJ2-5; the D gene is possibly TRBD1 (7 bases). The germline gives CDR1 SGHTA, CDR2 FQGNSA. The V end was cut by 1 base, the J end by 4 bases, with 16 bases between. The length of the CDR3 is 16 residues. DNA for the CDR3: TGTGCCAGCAGCTTAGGAAACAGGGGACTCGGAGAGACCCAGTACTTC. Protein sequence: CASSLGNRGLGETQYF.